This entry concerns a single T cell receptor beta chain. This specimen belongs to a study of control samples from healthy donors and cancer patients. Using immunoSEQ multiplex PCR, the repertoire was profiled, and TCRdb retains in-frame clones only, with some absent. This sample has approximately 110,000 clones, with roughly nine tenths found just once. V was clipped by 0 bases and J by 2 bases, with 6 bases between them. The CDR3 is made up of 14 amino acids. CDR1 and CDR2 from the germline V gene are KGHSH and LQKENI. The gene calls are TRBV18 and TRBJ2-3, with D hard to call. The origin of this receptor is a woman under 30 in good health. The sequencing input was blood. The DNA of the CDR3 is TGTGCCAGCTCACCACCGCAACCCACAGATACGCAGTATTTT. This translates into CASSPPQPTDTQYF.